This T cell receptor (beta chain) is from a study of cytomegalovirus exposure and HLA in healthy donors. Study outcomes and limitations: Rare sequences made up most TCRs, while some public TCRs were found in many donors.

Comment on this clone: Its antigen remains unidentified.

Researchers ran the PCR with 60 Vbeta and 13 Jbeta primers. Sequenced by immunoSEQ multiplex PCR; TCRdb stores in-frame clones only, minus some. Here the sample spans around 98,000 clones, about four fifths being singletons. The sequence was obtained from a woman in her forties in good health and CMV-seronegative. The sequencing input was PBMCs.

The CDR3 DNA sequence: TGTGCCAGCAGCGTAGCTGGTGAGGCAACCACCTACGAGCAGTACTTC. Amino acids: CASSVAGEATTYEQYF. The chain combines TRBV9 with TRBJ2-7; D is unclear. The germline gives CDR1 SGDLS, CDR2 YYNGEE. Trimming removed 0 bases from V and 2 bases from J, with 15 bases in between. This CDR3 has 16 residues.